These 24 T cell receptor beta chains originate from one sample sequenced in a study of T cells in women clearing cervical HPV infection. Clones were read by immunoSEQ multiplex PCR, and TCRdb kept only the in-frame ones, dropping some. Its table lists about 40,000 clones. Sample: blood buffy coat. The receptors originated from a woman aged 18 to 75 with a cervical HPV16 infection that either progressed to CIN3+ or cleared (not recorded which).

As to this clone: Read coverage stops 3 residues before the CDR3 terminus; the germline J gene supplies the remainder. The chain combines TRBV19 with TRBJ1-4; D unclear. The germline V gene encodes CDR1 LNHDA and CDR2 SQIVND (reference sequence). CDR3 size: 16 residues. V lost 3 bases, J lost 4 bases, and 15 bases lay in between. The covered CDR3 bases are TGTGCCAGTAGTATTGGGCTCGGCGAGGTTAATGAAAAA. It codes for CASSIGLGEVNEK. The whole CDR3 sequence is CASSIGLGEVNEKLFF.

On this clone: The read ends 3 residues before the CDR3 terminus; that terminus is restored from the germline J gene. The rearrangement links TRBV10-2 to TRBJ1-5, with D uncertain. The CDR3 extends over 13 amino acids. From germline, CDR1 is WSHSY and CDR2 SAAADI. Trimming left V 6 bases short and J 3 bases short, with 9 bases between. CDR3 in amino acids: CASSSGDNQPQHF. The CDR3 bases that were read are TGCGCCAGCAGCTCAGGAGACAATCAGCCC.

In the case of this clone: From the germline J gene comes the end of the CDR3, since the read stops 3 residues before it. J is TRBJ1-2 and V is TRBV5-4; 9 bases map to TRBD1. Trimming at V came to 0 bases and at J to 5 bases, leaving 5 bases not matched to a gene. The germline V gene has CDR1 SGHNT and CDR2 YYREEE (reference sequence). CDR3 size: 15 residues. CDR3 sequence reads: CASSLAQGARYGYTF. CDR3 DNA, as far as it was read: TGTGCCAGCAGCTTGGCACAGGGGGCGCGTTATGGC.

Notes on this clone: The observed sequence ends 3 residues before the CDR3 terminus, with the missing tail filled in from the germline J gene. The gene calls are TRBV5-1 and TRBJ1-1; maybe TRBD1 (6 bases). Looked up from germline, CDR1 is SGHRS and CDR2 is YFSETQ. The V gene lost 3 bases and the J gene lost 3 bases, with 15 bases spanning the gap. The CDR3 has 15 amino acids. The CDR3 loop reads CASSWGGGSDTEAFF. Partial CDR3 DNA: TGCGCCAGCAGCTGGGGTGGGGGCTCGGACACTGAA.

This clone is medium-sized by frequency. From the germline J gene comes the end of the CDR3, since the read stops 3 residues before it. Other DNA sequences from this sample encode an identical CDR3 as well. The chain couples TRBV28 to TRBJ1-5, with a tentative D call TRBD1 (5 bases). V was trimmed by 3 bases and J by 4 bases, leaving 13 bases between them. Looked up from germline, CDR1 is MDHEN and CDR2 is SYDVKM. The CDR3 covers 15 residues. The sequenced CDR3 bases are TGTGCCAGCAGTTTCCCCAGGGTGGGGAATCAGCCC. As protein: CASSFPRVGNQP. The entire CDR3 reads CASSFPRVGNQPQHF.

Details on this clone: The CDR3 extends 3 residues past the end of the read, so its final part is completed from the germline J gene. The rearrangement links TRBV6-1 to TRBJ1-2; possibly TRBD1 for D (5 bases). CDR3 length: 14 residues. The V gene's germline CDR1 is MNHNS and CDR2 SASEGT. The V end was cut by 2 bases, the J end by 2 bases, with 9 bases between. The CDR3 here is CASSEQGRNYGYTF. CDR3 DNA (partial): TGTGCCAGCAGTGAACAGGGCAGAAACTATGGC.

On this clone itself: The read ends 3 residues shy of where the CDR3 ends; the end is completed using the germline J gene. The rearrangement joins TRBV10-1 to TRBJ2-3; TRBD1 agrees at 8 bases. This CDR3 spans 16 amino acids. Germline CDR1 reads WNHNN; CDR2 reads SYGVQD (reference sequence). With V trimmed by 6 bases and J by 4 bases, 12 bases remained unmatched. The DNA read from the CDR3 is TGCGCCAGCAGCCCTGGTGCCGGACAGGGAGCAGATACG. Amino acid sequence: CASSPGAGQGADT. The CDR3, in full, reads CASSPGAGQGADTQYF.

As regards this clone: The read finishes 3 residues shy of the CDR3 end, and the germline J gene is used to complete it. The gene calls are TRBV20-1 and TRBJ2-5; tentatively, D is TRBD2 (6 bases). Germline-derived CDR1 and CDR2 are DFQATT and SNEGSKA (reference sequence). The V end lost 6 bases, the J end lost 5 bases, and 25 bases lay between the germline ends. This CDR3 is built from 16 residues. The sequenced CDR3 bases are TGCAGTGCCAAAATACTAGCAATGGGCCTTGGGGAGACC. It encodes CSAKILAMGLGET. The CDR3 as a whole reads CSAKILAMGLGETQYF.

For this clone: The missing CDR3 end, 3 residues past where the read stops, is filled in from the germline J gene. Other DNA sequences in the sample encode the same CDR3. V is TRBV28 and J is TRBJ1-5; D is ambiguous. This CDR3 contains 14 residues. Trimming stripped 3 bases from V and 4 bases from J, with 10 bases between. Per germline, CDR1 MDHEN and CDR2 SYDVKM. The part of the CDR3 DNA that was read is TGTGCCAGCAGTTTGGGCGGGGTAAATCAGCCC. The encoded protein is CASSLGGVNQP. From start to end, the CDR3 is CASSLGGVNQPQHF.

CDR3 DNA (partial): TGTGCCAGCAGCCCTTCGGACCAGGGGTGGGAGACC. Its translation is CASSPSDQGWET. The whole CDR3 is CASSPSDQGWETQYF. The V gene is TRBV5-4, the J gene TRBJ2-5; D perhaps matches TRBD1 (6 bases). The read terminates 3 residues ahead of where the CDR3 ends, so the germline J gene completes it. From germline, CDR1 is SGHNT and CDR2 YYREEE (reference sequence). The CDR3 covers 15 residues. V lost 4 bases and J lost 5, with 18 bases in between.

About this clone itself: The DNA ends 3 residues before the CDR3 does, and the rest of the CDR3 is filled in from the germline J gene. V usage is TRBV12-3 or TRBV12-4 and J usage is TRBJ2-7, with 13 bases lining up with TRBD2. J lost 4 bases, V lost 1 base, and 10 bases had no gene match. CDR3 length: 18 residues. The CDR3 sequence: CASSLGVGLAGVVYEQYF. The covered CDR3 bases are TGTGCCAGCAGTTTAGGGGTAGGACTAGCGGGAGTAGTTTACGAG.

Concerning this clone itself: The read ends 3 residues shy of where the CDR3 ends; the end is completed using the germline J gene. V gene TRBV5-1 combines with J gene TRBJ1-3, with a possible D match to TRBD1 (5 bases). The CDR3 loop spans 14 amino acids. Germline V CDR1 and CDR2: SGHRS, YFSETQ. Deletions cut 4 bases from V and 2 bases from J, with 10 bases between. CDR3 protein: CASSPDNPGNTIYF. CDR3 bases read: TGCGCCAGCAGCCCGGACAACCCTGGAAACACC.

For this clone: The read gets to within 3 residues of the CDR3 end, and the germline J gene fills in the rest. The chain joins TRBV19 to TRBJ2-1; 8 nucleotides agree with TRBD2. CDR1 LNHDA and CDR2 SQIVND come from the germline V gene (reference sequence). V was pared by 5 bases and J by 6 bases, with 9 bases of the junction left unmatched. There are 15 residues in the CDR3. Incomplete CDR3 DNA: TGTGCCAGTAGTCAAAGGCCCGGGGGGGGCAATGAG. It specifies CASSQRPGGGNE. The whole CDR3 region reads CASSQRPGGGNEQFF.

The CDR3 is CSARDYGGRNQPQHF. The part of the CDR3 DNA that was read is TGCAGTGCTAGAGATTACGGGGGTCGTAATCAGCCC. The chain combines TRBV20-1 with TRBJ1-5; weak D call: TRBD1 (5 bases). The read comes to an end 3 residues before the CDR3 does, leaving the germline J gene to fill in the end. The germline CDR1 and CDR2 sequences are DFQATT and SNEGSKA (reference sequence). This CDR3 has 15 residues. Between the trimmed V and J ends, which lost 0 bases and 4 bases, there was a span of 13 bases.

The part of the CDR3 DNA that was read is TGCAGTGCTAGTGGTGGGACTCCGAATTATTGGAGCTCCTACAATGAG. It codes for CSASGGTPNYWSSYNE. The full CDR3 is CSASGGTPNYWSSYNEQFF. The chain combines TRBV20-1 with TRBJ2-1; possibly TRBD2 for D (6 bases). The CDR3 end is not reached by the read, which stops 3 residues before it; the germline J gene fills it in. The CDR3 is 19 residues long. Germline V CDR1 and CDR2: DFQATT, SNEGSKA (reference sequence). V was shortened by 3 bases and J by 0 bases, with 24 bases between the two germline ends.

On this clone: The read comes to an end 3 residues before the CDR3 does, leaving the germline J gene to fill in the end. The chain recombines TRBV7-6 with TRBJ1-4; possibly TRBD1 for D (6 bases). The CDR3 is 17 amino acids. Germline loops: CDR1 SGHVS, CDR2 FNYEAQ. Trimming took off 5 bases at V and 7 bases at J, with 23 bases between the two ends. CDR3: CASSPGGGRVSGEKLFF. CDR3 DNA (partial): TGTGCCAGCAGCCCAGGTGGGGGCAGGGTCTCTGGTGAAAAA. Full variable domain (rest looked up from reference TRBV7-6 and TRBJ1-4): GAGVSQSPRYKVTKRGQDVALRCDPISGHVSLYWYRQALGQGPEFLTYFNYEAQQDKSGLPNDRFSAERPEGSISTLTIQRTEQRDSAMYRCASSPGGGRVSGEKLFFGSGTQLSVL.

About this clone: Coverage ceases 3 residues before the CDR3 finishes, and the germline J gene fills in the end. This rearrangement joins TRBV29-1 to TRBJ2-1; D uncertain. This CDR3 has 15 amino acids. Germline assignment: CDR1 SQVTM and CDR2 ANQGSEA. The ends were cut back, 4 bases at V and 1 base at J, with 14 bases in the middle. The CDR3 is CSVGPGGLSYNEQFF. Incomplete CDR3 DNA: TGCAGCGTTGGCCCGGGTGGCCTATCCTACAATGAG.

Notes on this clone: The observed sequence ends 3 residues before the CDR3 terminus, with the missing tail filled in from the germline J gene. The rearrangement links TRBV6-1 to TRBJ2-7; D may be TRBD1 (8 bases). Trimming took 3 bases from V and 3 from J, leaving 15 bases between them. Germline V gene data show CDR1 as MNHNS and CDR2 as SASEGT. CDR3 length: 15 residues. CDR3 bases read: TGTGCCAGCAGTGAGGGGGGGACAGGATACTACGAG. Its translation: CASSEGGTGYYE. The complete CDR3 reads CASSEGGTGYYEQYF.

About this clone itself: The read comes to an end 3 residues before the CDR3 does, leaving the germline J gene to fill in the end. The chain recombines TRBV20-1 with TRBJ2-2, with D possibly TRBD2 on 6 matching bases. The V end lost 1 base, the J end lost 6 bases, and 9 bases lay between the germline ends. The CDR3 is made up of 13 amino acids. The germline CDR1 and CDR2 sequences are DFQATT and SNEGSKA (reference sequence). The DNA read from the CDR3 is TGCAGTGCTAGAGGGACTAATTCCGGGGAG. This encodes CSARGTNSGE. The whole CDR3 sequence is CSARGTNSGELFF.

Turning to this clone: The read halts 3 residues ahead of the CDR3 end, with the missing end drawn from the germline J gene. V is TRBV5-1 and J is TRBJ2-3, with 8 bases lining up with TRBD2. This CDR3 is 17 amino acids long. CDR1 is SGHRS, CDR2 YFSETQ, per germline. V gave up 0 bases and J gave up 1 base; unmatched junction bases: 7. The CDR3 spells CASSLVGGGLRTDTQYF. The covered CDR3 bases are TGCGCCAGCAGCTTGGTTGGCGGGGGGCTACGCACAGATACG.

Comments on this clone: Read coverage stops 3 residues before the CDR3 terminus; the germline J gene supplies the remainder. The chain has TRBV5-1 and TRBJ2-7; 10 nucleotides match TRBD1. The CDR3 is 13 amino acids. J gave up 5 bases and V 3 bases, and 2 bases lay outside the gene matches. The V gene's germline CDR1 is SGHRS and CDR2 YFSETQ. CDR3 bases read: TGCGCCAGCAGCTCGGGACAGGGGAACGAG. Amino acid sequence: CASSSGQGNE. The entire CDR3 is CASSSGQGNEQYF.

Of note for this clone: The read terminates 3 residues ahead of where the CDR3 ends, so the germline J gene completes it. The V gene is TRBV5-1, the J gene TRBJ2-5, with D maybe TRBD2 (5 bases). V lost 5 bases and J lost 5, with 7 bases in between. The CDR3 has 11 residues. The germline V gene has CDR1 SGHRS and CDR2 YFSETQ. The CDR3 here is CASREGETQYF. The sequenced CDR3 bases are TGCGCCAGCAGAGAGGGCGAGACC.

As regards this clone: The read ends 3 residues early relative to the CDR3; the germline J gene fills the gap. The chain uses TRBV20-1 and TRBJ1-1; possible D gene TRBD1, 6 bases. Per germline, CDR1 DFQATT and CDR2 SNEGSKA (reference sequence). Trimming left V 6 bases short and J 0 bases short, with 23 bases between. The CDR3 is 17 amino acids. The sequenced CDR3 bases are TGCAGTGCCAGCAAGGACAGCCAGCTTACCTTGAACACTGAA. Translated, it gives CSASKDSQLTLNTE. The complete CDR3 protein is CSASKDSQLTLNTEAFF.

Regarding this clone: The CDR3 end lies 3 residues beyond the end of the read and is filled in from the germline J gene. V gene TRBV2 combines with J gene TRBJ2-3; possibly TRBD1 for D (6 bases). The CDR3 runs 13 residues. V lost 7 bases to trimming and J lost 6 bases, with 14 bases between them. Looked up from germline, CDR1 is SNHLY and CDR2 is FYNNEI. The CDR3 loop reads CASMTGWGDTQYF. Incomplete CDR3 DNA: TGTGCCAGCATGACAGGCTGGGGCGATACG.